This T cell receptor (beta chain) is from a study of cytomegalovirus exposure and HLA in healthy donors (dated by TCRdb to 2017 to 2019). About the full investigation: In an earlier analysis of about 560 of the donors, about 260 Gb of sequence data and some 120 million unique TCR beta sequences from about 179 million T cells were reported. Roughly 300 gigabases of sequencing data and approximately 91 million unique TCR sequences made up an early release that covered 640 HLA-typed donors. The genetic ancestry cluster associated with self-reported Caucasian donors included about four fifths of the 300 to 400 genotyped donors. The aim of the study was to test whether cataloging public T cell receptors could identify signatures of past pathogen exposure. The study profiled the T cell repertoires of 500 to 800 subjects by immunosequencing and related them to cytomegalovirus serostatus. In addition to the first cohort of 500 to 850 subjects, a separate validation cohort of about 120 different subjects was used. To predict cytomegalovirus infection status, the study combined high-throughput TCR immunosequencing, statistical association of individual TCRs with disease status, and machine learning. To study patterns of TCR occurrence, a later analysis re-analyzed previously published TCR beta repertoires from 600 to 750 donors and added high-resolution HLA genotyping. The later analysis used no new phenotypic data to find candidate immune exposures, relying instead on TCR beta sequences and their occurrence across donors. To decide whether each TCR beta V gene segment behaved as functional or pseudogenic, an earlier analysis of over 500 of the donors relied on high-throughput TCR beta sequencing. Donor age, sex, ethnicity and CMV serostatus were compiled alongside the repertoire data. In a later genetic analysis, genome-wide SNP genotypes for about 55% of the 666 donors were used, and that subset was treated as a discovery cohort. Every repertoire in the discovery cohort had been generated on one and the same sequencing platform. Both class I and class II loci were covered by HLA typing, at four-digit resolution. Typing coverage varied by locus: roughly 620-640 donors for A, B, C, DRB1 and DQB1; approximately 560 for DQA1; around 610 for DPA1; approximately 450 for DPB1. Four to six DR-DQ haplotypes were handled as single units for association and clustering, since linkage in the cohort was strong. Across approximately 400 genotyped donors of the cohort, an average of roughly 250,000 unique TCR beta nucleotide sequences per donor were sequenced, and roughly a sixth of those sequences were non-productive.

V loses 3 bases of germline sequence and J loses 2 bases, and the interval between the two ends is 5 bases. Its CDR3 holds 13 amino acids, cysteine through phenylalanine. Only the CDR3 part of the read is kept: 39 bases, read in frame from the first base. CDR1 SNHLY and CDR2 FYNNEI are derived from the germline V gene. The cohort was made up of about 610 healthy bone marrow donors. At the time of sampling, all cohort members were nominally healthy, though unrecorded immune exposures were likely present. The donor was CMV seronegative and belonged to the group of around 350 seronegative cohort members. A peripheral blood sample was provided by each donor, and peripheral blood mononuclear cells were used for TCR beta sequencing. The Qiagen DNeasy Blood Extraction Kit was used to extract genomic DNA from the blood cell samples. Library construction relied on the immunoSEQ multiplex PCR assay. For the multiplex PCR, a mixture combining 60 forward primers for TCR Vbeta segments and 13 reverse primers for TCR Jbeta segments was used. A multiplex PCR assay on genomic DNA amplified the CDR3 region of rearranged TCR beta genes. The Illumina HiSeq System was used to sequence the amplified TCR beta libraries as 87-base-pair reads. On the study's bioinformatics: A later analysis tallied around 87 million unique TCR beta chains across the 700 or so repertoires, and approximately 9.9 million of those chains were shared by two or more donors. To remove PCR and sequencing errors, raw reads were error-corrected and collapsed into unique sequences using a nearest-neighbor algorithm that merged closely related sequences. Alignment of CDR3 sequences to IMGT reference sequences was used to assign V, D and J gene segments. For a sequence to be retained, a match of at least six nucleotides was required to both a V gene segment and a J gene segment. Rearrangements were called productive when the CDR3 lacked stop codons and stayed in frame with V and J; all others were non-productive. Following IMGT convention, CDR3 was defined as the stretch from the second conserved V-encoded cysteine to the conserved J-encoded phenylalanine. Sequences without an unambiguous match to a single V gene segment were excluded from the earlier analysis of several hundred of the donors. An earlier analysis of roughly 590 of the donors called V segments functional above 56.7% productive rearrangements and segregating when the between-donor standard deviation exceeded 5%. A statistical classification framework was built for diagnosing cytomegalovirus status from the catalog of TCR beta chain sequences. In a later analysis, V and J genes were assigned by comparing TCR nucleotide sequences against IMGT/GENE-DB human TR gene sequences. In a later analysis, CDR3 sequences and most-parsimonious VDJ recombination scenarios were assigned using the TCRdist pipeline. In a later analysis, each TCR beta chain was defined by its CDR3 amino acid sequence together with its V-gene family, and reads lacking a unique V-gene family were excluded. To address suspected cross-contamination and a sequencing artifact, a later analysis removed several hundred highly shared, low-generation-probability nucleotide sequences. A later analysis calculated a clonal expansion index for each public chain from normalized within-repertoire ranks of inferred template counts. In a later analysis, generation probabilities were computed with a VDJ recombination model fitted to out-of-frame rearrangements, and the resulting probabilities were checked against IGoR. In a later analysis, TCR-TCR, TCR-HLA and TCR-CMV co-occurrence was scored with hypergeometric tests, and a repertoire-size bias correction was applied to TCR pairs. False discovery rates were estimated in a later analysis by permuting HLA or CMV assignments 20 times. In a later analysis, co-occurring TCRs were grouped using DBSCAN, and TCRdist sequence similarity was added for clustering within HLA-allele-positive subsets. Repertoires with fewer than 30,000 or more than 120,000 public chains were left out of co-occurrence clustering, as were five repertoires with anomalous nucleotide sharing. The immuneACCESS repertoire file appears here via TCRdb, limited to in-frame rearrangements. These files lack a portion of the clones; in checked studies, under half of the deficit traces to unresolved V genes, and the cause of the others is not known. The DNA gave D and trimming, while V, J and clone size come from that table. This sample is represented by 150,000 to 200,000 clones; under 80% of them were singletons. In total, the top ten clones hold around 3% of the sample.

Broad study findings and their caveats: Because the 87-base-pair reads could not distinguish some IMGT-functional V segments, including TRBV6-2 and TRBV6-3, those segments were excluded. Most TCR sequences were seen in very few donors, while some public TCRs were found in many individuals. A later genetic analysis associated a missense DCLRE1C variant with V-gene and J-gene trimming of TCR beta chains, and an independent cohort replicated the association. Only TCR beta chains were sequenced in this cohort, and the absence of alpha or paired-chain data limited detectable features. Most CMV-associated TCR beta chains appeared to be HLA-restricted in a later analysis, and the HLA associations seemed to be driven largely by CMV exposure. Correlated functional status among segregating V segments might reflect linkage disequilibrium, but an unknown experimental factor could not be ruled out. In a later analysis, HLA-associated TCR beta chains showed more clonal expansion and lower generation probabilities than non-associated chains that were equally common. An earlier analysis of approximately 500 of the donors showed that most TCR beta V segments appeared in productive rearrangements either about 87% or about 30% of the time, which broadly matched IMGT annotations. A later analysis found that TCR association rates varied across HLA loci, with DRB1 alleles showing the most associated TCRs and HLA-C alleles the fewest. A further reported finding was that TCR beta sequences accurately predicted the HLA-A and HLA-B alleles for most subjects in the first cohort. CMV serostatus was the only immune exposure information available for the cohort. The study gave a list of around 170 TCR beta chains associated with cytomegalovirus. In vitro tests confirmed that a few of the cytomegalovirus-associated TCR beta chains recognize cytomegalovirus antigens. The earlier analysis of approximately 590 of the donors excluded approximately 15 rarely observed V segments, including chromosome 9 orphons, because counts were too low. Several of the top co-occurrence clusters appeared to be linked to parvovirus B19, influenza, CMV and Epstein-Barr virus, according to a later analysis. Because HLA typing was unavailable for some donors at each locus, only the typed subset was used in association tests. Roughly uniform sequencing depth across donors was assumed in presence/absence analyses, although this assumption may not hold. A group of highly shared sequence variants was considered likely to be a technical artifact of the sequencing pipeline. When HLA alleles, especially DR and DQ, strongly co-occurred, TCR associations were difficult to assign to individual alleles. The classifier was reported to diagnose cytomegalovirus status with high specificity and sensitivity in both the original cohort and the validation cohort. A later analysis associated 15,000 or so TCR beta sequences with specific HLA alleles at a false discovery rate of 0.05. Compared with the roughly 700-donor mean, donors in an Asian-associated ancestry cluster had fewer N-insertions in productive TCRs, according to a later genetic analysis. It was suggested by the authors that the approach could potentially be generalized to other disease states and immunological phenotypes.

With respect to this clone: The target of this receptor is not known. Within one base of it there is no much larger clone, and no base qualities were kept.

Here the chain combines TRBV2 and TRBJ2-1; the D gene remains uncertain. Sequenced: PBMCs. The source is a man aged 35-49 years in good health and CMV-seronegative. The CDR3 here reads CASSDRTYNEQFF. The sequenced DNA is TGTGCCAGCAGTGACAGAACCTACAATGAGCAGTTCTTC.